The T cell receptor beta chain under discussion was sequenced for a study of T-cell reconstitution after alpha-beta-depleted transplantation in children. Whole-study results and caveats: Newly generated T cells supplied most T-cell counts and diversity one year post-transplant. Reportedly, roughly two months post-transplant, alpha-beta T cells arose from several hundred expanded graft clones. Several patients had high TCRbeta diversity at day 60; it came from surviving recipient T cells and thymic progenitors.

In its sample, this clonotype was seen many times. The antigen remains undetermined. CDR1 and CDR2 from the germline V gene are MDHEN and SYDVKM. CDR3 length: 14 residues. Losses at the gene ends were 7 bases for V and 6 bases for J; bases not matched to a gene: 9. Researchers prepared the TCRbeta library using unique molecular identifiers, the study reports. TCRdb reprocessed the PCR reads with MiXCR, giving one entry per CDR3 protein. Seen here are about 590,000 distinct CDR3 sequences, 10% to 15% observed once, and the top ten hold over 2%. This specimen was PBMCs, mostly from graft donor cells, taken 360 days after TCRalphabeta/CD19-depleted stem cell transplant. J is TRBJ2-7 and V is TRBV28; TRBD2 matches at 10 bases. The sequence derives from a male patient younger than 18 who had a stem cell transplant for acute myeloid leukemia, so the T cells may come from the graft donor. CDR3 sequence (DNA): TGTGCCAGCACCCATCAGCGGGAGGGCCCCGAGCAGTACTTC. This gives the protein CASTHQREGPEQYF.